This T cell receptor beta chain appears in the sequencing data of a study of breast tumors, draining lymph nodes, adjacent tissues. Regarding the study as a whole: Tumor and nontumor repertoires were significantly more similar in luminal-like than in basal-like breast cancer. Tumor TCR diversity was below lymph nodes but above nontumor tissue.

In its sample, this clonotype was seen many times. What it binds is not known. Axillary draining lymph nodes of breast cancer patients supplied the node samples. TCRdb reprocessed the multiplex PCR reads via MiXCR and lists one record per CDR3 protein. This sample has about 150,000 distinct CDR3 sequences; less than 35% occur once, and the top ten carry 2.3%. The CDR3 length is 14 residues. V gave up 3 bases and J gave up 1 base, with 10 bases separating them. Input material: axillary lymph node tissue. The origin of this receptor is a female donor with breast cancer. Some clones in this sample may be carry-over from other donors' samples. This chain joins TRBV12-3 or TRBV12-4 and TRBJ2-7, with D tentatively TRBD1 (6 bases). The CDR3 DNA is TGTGCCAGCAGTTTTCAAGGGGGTTCCTACGAGCAGTACTTC. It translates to CASSFQGGSYEQYF.